The clone carrying this T cell receptor (beta chain) was recorded a few times. Total RNA extraction was carried out from unfractionated whole blood. Trimming cost V 3 bases and J 2 bases; bases outside gene matches: 5. The CDR3 totals 16 residues. The germline V gene encodes CDR1 SGHTA and CDR2 FQGNSA. The data stem from a study of human T cells and chemical hapten exposure. From the 5' RACE reads, TCRdb called clonotypes with MiXCR, one entry per CDR3 protein. Seen here are over 70,000 distinct CDR3 sequences, more than 15% observed once, and the top ten hold 6.8%. The rearrangement joins TRBV7-2 to TRBJ1-5; TRBD1 aligns across 9 bases. This receptor was identified in a female donor in good health. CDR3 nucleotides: TGTGCCAGCAGCTTGACGACAGGGGGTCGCAATCAGCCCCAGCATTTT. Protein sequence: CASSLTTGGRNQPQHF.